The rows below give T cell receptor beta chains drawn from one sample of a study of blood T cell repertoires in COVID-19. Profiled with immunoSEQ multiplex PCR; TCRdb holds only in-frame clones, not every one. The data show 150,000 or so clones, with approximately 92% seen just once and 4.6% held by the top ten. Sequencing was performed on peripheral blood. Source of these receptors: a woman aged 45 to 65 with acute or convalescent COVID-19. Both conserved end residues are part of each CDR3. A D gene is named only where the DNA matches it firmly. Clone size is given for some rows only: seen once, a few or many times, or a class if the clone is expanded.

V gene,J gene,clone size,D gene,CDR3 DNA,CDR3 protein
TRBV15,TRBJ1-2,NA,NA,TGTGCCACCAGCAAGGGCGGGGGGGCTAGAGCTAACTATGGCTACACCTTC,CATSKGGGARANYGYTF
TRBV13,TRBJ1-2,NA,TRBD1,TGTGCCAGCAGCTTAGGTACAGGGGGATCGTATGGCTACACCTTC,CASSLGTGGSYGYTF
TRBV24-1,TRBJ2-2,NA,TRBD1,TGTGCCACCAGTGATTTTGGCACAGGGGCAGCCGGGGAGCTGTTTTTT,CATSDFGTGAAGELFF
TRBV7-8,TRBJ2-7,NA,TRBD1,TGTGCCAGCAGCTTAGGAAACCTGCGACAGGGGCTAGAGGAGCAGTACTTC,CASSLGNLRQGLEEQYF
TRBV15,TRBJ2-5,NA,NA,TGTGCCACCAGCAACAGGGTGTACCAAGAGACCCAGTACTTC,CATSNRVYQETQYF
TRBV7-2,TRBJ2-7,once,TRBD1,TGTGCCAGCAGCTTAACCCAGGGGGCCTACGAGCAGTACTTC,CASSLTQGAYEQYF
TRBV18,TRBJ2-3,NA,NA,TGTGCCAGCTCACCGTATCTATCTGGAATGAACGGGGAATCCACAGATACGCAGTATTTT,CASSPYLSGMNGESTDTQYF
TRBV18,TRBJ1-5,NA,NA,TGTGCCAGCTCACCACAGGTCGGGCAGCCCCAGCATTTT,CASSPQVGQPQHF
TRBV30,TRBJ1-2,NA,NA,TGTGCCTGGAGAAGCCCTTTGTGGAGGGGTGGCTACACCTTC,CAWRSPLWRGGYTF
TRBV11-2,TRBJ2-7,once,TRBD2,TGTGCCAGCAGCCCTCAGCTAGCGGGGGCCGAGCAGTACTTC,CASSPQLAGAEQYF
TRBV3-1/TRBV3-2,TRBJ2-7,NA,NA,TGTGCCAGCAGCCAAGCGGGCTACGAGCAGTACTTC,CASSQAGYEQYF
TRBV3-1/TRBV3-2,TRBJ1-2,NA,NA,TGTGCCAGCAGCCAATCGACGGGAGGGTATGGCTACACCTTC,CASSQSTGGYGYTF
TRBV19,TRBJ2-1,NA,NA,TGTGCCAGTAGTCTCGACATGAGCTCCTACAATGAGCAGTTCTTC,CASSLDMSSYNEQFF
TRBV5-4,TRBJ2-1,few,TRBD2,TGTGCCAGCAGCTTTCGATTAGCGGGGGGTGATGAGCAGTTCTTC,CASSFRLAGGDEQFF
TRBV12-3/TRBV12-4,TRBJ1-5,NA,NA,TGTGCCAGCCGCGGTGGGGGGGCTCAGCCCCAGCATTTT,CASRGGGAQPQHF
TRBV28,TRBJ1-1,NA,NA,TGTGCCAGCGGGCAGGGTCTGAACACTGAAGCTTTCTTT,CASGQGLNTEAFF
TRBV30,TRBJ1-5,few,TRBD1,TGTGCCTGGAGTCTACAGGGGTCTCAGCCCCAGCATTTT,CAWSLQGSQPQHF
TRBV7-2,TRBJ1-1,NA,NA,TGTGCCAGCAGCTTATCGGGTTCGTCTGAAGCTTTCTTT,CASSLSGSSEAFF
TRBV3-1/TRBV3-2,TRBJ2-3,NA,TRBD2,TGTGCCAGCAGCCCGCTAGCGGGATATACGCAGTATTTT,CASSPLAGYTQYF
TRBV3-1/TRBV3-2,TRBJ2-1,NA,NA,TGTGCCAGCAGAGGCAGATCGGCGGTTGAGCAGTTCTTC,CASRGRSAVEQFF
TRBV28,TRBJ1-4,NA,TRBD1,TGTGCCAGCAGTTCCCCCGGGACAGGGGATGAAAAACTGTTTTTT,CASSSPGTGDEKLFF
TRBV4-1,TRBJ2-1,NA,NA,TGCGCCAGCAGCCTAATCCCGACAGGAGAGAATGAGCAGTTCTTC,CASSLIPTGENEQFF
TRBV18,TRBJ1-1,NA,TRBD1,TGTGCCAGCTCGCTTGAACAGGGGAGAAACACTGAAGCTTTCTTT,CASSLEQGRNTEAFF
TRBV27,TRBJ2-7,NA,NA,TGTGCCAGCAGTTTATCATGGGGGCCCCTTACCTACGAGCAGTACTTC,CASSLSWGPLTYEQYF
TRBV30,TRBJ1-1,NA,NA,TGTGCCTGGAGTGTCTTTGACACTGAAGCTTTCTTT,CAWSVFDTEAFF
TRBV19,TRBJ1-1,NA,TRBD1,TGTGCCAGTACCGGGACAGGGGTGGCTGAAGCTTTCTTT,CASTGTGVAEAFF
TRBV2,TRBJ1-1,NA,TRBD1,TGTGCCAGCAGTAGGGTCAGGGGGCTGAACACTGAAGCTTTCTTT,CASSRVRGLNTEAFF